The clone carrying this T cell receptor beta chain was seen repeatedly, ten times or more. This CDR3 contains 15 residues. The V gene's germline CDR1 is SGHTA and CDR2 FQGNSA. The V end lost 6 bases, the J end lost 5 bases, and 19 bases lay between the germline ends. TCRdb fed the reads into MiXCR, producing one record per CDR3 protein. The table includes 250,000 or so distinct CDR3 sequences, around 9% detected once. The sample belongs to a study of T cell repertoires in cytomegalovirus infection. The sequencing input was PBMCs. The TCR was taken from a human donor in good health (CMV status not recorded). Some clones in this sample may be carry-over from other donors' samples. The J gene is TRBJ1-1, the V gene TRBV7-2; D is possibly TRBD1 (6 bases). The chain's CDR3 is CASSRGGGVGTEAFF. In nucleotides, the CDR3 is TGTGCCAGCAGTCGAGGGGGAGGAGTCGGGACTGAAGCTTTCTTT. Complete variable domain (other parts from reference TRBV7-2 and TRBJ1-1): GAGVSQSPSNKVTEKGKDVELRCDPISGHTALYWYRQSLGQGLEFLIYFQGNSAPDKSGLPSDRFSAERTGGSVSTLTIQRTQQEDSAVYLCASSRGGGVGTEAFFGQGTRLTVV.